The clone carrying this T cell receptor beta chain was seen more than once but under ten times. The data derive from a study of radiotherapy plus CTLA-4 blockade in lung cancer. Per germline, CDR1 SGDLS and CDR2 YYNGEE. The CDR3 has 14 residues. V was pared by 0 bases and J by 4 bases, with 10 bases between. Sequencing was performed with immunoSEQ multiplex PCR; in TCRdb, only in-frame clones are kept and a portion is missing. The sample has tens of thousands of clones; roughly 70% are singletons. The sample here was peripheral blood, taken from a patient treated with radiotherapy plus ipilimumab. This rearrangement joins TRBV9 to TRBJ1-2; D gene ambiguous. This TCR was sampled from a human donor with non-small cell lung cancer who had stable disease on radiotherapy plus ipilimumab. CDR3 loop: CASSVAETAYGYTF. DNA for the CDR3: TGTGCCAGCAGCGTAGCGGAAACAGCCTATGGCTACACCTTC.